This T cell receptor beta chain was sequenced during a study of multiple sclerosis patients with progressive multifocal leukoencephalopathy. Study-level points and caveats: Lower normalized Shannon entropy suggested reduced TRB diversity in most PML patients.

Germline V CDR1 and CDR2: SGHRS, YFSETQ. V lost 4 bases and J 4 bases, leaving 17 bases between the germline ends. This CDR3 is 16 amino acids long. As to this clone: Antigen unknown.

Sample time point: before natalizumab initiation. The T0 samples predate the first natalizumab infusion. Synthetic inline TR CDR3 controls covering all V-J pairings were spiked into each PCR. Measured with immunoSEQ multiplex PCR; TCRdb has only the in-frame clones, and not every one. The sample records approximately 31,000 clones, 89% being singletons. This receptor was obtained from a human donor with multiple sclerosis. This chain joins TRBV5-1 and TRBJ2-2, with a possible D match to TRBD1 (5 bases). Sequences were obtained from PBMCs. CDR3 nucleotide sequence: TGCGCCAGCAGCACAGACAGTAAACATATCACCGGGGAGCTGTTTTTT. Its protein is CASSTDSKHITGELFF.